A selection of T cell receptor beta chains follows, all from one sample in a study of read filtering for tumor transcriptome and immune sequencing. MiXCR was run by TCRdb on the reads, yielding one entry per CDR3 protein. Here the sample spans some 22,000 distinct CDR3 sequences, less than 25% being singletons. Source material: a population of CD138-negative cells sorted from bone marrow. The receptors shown here come from a donor at least 40 years old with multiple myeloma. Both conserved end residues are part of each CDR3. A D gene is named only where the DNA matches it firmly. Not every row has a clone size; where given, it reads once, few, many or a size class.

size: many
D: .
V: TRBV7-9
J: TRBJ2-7
CDR3: CASSPGAGLSSYEQYF
DNA: TGTGCCAGCAGCCCGGGGGCGGGACTCAGCTCCTACGAGCAGTACTTC

size: .
D: .
V: TRBV14
J: TRBJ2-3
CDR3: CASSQGWEYTQYF
DNA: TGTGCCAGCAGCCAAGGCTGGGAGTATACGCAGTATTTT

size: many
D: TRBD2
V: TRBV5-4
J: TRBJ2-1
CDR3: CASSPGLAGGQGMNEQFF
DNA: TGTGCCAGCAGCCCGGGACTAGCGGGAGGCCAGGGGATGAATGAGCAGTTCTTC

size: many
D: .
V: TRBV11-2
J: TRBJ1-1
CDR3: CASSLQGTTEAFF
DNA: TGTGCCAGCAGCTTACAGGGAACCACTGAAGCTTTCTTT

size: many
D: .
V: TRBV29-1
J: TRBJ2-1
CDR3: CSVDSLGVRNEQFF
DNA: TGCAGCGTTGATTCGTTGGGGGTTCGCAATGAGCAGTTCTTC

size: many
D: TRBD1
V: TRBV29-1
J: TRBJ2-2
CDR3: CSVAQGVAGELFF
DNA: TGCAGCGTTGCCCAGGGGGTCGCCGGGGAGCTGTTTTTT

size: few
D: TRBD2
V: TRBV28
J: TRBJ2-7
CDR3: CASSTRTSGSGYEQYF
DNA: TGTGCCAGCAGTACCCGGACTAGCGGGAGTGGCTACGAGCAGTACTTC

size: many
D: .
V: TRBV5-1
J: TRBJ2-2
CDR3: CASSFEGGTGELFF
DNA: TGCGCCAGCAGCTTCGAGGGAGGCACCGGGGAGCTGTTTTTT

size: many
D: .
V: TRBV12-3/TRBV12-4
J: TRBJ1-5
CDR3: CASSFSENQPQHF
DNA: TGTGCCAGCAGTTTTTCCGAGAATCAGCCCCAGCATTTT

size: many
D: .
V: TRBV28
J: TRBJ2-7
CDR3: CASSLSGEWARF
DNA: TGTGCCAGCAGTTTGAGTGGAGAGTGGGCGAGGTTC

size: many
D: TRBD2
V: TRBV29-1
J: TRBJ2-3
CDR3: CSVVELAGMGKTDTQYF
DNA: TGCAGCGTTGTCGAATTAGCGGGCATGGGAAAGACAGATACGCAGTATTTT